This entry lists 23 T cell receptor beta chains sequenced from one sample in a study of radiotherapy plus CTLA-4 blockade in lung cancer. Only in-frame clones appear in the TCRdb table, and some are missing; sequencing was by immunoSEQ multiplex PCR. The sample includes under 95,000 clones, roughly 80% of them seen just once. This specimen consisted of peripheral blood, obtained from a patient treated with radiotherapy plus ipilimumab. These receptor sequences come from a human donor with non-small cell lung cancer who had stable disease on radiotherapy plus ipilimumab.

The V call is TRBV5-6, the J call TRBJ2-7; a possible D gene is TRBD1 (6 bases). Trimming left V 1 base short and J 2 bases short, with 7 bases between. This CDR3 has 13 amino acids. Germline assignment: CDR1 SGHDT and CDR2 YYEEEE. The CDR3 is CASSLWGPYEQYF. Here the CDR3 DNA reads TGTGCCAGCAGCTTGTGGGGGCCCTACGAGCAGTACTTC.

The chain joins TRBV2 to TRBJ2-3, with D unclear. The CDR3 runs to 13 residues. The V end was cut by 4 bases, the J end by 2 bases, with 7 bases between. CDR1 is SNHLY and CDR2 is FYNNEI in the germline V gene. The CDR3: CASSAPFTDTQYF. In DNA, the CDR3 is TGTGCCAGCAGTGCTCCCTTCACAGATACGCAGTATTTT.

V and J are TRBV28 and TRBJ1-5; tentatively, D is TRBD1 (5 bases). The V gene's germline CDR1 is MDHEN and CDR2 SYDVKM. The CDR3 covers 19 residues. Trimming left V 2 bases short and J 0 bases short, with 20 bases between. The DNA for the CDR3 is TGTGCCAGCAGTTTAAGCTCAGGGCCCTTTTTATATAGCAATCAGCCCCAGCATTTT. Its protein is CASSLSSGPFLYSNQPQHF.

This chain uses TRBV21-1 with TRBJ2-7; TRBD2 is the table's D call and was not checked against the DNA. TRBV21-1 is recorded as a pseudogene. The CDR3 length is 11 residues. The CDR3 sequence: CASPLPYEQYF. For the CDR3, the DNA is TGTGCCAGCCCCCTCCCCTACGAGCAGTACTTC.

This chain uses TRBV7-2 with TRBJ2-1, with D uncertain. Trimming left V 1 base short and J 0 bases short, with 13 bases between. CDR1 is SGHTA and CDR2 is FQGNSA in the germline V gene. The CDR3 spans 17 residues. The CDR3 is CASSLEISRFSYNEQFF. Here the CDR3 DNA reads TGTGCCAGCAGCTTAGAAATTTCGCGTTTCTCCTACAATGAGCAGTTCTTC.

Concerning this clone itself: Germline and junction disagree at one end, which may indicate a read error. The CDR3 loop reads CASSPLPWGGDQKTQYF. The CDR3 DNA follows: TGTGCCAGCTCACCTCTGCCTTGGGGGGGCGACCAAAAGACCCAGTACTTC. V is TRBV18 and J is TRBJ2-5; perhaps TRBD2 as D (7 bases). The CDR3 consists of 17 residues. CDR1 KGHSH and CDR2 LQKENI come from the germline V gene.

The chain is built from TRBV19 and TRBJ1-3; TRBD1 is a possible D gene (6 bases). The V and J ends lost 7 bases and 0 bases respectively, with 13 bases between them. From germline, CDR1 is LNHDA and CDR2 SQIVND (reference sequence). The CDR3 has 15 residues. The CDR3 region is CASISDRLSGNTIYF. The CDR3, as DNA: TGTGCCAGTATTTCTGACAGGCTCTCTGGAAACACCATATATTTT.

The gene calls are TRBV18 and TRBJ2-7, with TRBD2 matching over 7 bases. With 2 bases clipped from V and 6 bases from J, the junction kept 7 bases outside the gene matches. The germline V gene encodes CDR1 KGHSH and CDR2 LQKENI. The CDR3 has 14 amino acids. The DNA of the CDR3 is TGTGCCAGCTCACCAGGGACTACGGCTCCCGAGCAGTACTTC. Translated: CASSPGTTAPEQYF.

The chain is built from TRBV7-6 and TRBJ2-1, with 13 nucleotides matching TRBD2. Germline V CDR1 and CDR2: SGHVS, FNYEAQ. The length of the CDR3 is 18 residues. V was clipped by 5 bases and J by 7 bases; unmatched bases: 14. Here the CDR3 reads CASSTTSGGATGRNEQFF. CDR3 in DNA: TGTGCCAGCAGCACAACTAGCGGGGGGGCCACGGGTCGAAATGAGCAGTTCTTC.

This clone was recorded a few times. The chain recombines TRBV7-9 with TRBJ2-7; D is unresolved. The CDR3 extends over 12 amino acids. Germline values: CDR1 SEHNR, CDR2 FQNEAQ (reference sequence). Trimming took off 1 base at V and 3 bases at J, with 4 bases between the two ends. The CDR3 here is CASSLDHYEQYF. CDR3 DNA sequence: TGTGCCAGCAGCTTAGACCACTACGAGCAGTACTTC. The whole variable domain, filled in from reference TRBV7-9 and TRBJ2-7, reads DTGVSQNPRHKITKRGQNVTFRCDPISEHNRLYWYRQTLGQGPEFLTYFQNEAQLEKSRLLSDRFSAERPKGSFSTLEIQRTEQGDSAMYLCASSLDHYEQYFGPGTRLTVT.

This chain connects TRBV15 to TRBJ1-5, with 7 positions matching TRBD1. This CDR3 comprises 18 residues. The V gene end was trimmed by 1 base and the J gene end by 5 bases; junction bases not matched to a gene: 14. CDR1 and CDR2 (germline): LNHNV, YYDKDF (reference sequence). The DNA of the CDR3 is TGTGCCACCAGCAGAGTTGGCAGGGGGGTTACGAGGTATCAGCCCCAGCATTTT. This codes for CATSRVGRGVTRYQPQHF.

This chain uses TRBV14 with TRBJ1-5; D might be TRBD1 (5 bases). Germline-derived CDR1 and CDR2 are SGHDN and FVKESK. V was trimmed by 0 bases and J by 0 bases, leaving 9 bases between them. The CDR3 contains 16 residues. This CDR3 is CASSQDRGDSNQPQHF. The CDR3 DNA follows: TGTGCCAGCAGCCAAGATCGGGGGGATAGCAATCAGCCCCAGCATTTT.

The gene calls are TRBV9 and TRBJ2-1; D is undetermined. V was shortened by 3 bases and J by 3 bases, with 4 bases between the two germline ends. The CDR3 totals 12 residues. From germline, CDR1 is SGDLS and CDR2 YYNGEE. The CDR3 nucleotides are TGTGCCAGCAGCGGAGACTACAATGAGCAGTTCTTC. Amino acid sequence: CASSGDYNEQFF.

This clone was seen more than once but under ten times. V is TRBV5-6 and J is TRBJ2-3; 13 bases agree with TRBD2. Germline values: CDR1 SGHDT, CDR2 YYEEEE. After removal of 3 bases from V and 3 bases from J, the junction contained 4 bases not matched to a gene. The CDR3 covers 16 residues. CDR3 DNA: TGTGCCAGCAGCTGGGGACTAGCGGGAACAACAGATACGCAGTATTTT. It codes for CASSWGLAGTTDTQYF.

This chain joins TRBV19 and TRBJ2-7; 7 bases map to TRBD2. CDR1 is LNHDA, CDR2 SQIVND, per germline (reference sequence). The V segment lost 5 bases and the J segment 3 bases; nucleotides outside the gene matches: 7. The CDR3 spans 14 residues. DNA of the CDR3: TGTGCCAGTAGTCCCCGGGGCGGGAGCTACGAGCAGTACTTC. Its translation: CASSPRGGSYEQYF.

The CDR3 DNA follows: TGTGCCAGCAGTCCACCGGGGGGCGCATACGAGCAGTACTTC. Protein sequence: CASSPPGGAYEQYF. V gene TRBV28 combines with J gene TRBJ2-7, with D possibly TRBD2 on 7 matching bases. The CDR3 runs 14 residues. The germline V gene has CDR1 MDHEN and CDR2 SYDVKM. V was shortened by 5 bases and J by 4 bases, with 15 bases between the two germline ends.

This clone occurred once. The chain carries TRBV2 and TRBJ2-3; 8 positions match TRBD2. The CDR3 extends over 15 amino acids. Germline V gene data show CDR1 as SNHLY and CDR2 as FYNNEI. V was pared by 8 bases and J by 0 bases, with 7 bases of the junction left unmatched. This CDR3 is CASERIAGSTDTQYF. DNA for the CDR3: TGTGCCAGCGAGAGGATAGCGGGGAGCACAGATACGCAGTATTTT.

J is TRBJ2-1 and V is TRBV28; 8 positions match TRBD2. CDR1 and CDR2 from the germline V gene are MDHEN and SYDVKM. V shed 1 base and J 6 bases; nucleotides not matched to a gene: 8. CDR3 length: 16 residues. The CDR3 DNA sequence: TGTGCCAGCAGTTTATATATGGCGGGAGGTCCCAATGAGCAGTTCTTC. Its protein is CASSLYMAGGPNEQFF.

This chain links TRBV9 with TRBJ2-3; no reliable D call. CDR3 size: 14 residues. Germline V lookup: CDR1 SGDLS, CDR2 YYNGEE. Trimming removed 0 bases at V and 5 bases at J, with 10 bases between. The CDR3 here is CASSVDGRKDTQYF. DNA for the CDR3: TGTGCCAGCAGCGTAGACGGACGGAAAGATACGCAGTATTTT.

The genes are TRBV6-5 and TRBJ2-2, with D unclear. V was trimmed by 4 bases and J by 0 bases, leaving 9 bases between them. CDR1 is MNHEY, CDR2 SVGAGI, per germline. The CDR3 length is 15 residues. CDR3 bases: TGTGCCAGCAGTTTGTCCAGAGCGAACACCGGGGAGCTGTTTTTT. Protein: CASSLSRANTGELFF.

This chain uses TRBV28 with TRBJ2-7; no firm D call. Germline V gives CDR1 MDHEN, CDR2 SYDVKM. Deletions cut 3 bases from V and 2 bases from J, with 8 bases between. CDR3 length: 13 residues. This CDR3 reads CASSFEIAYEQYF. Written as DNA, the CDR3 is TGTGCCAGCAGTTTCGAGATCGCCTACGAGCAGTACTTC. Together with reference TRBV28 and TRBJ2-7, the CDR3 gives the full variable domain: DVKVTQSSRYLVKRTGEKVFLECVQDMDHENMFWYRQDPGLGLRLIYFSYDVKMKEKGDIPEGYSVSREKKERFSLILESASTNQTSMYLCASSFEIAYEQYFGPGTRLTVT.

The rearrangement uses TRBV5-1 and TRBJ2-5, with D possibly being TRBD2 (7 bases). The CDR3 spans 14 residues. Germline assignment: CDR1 SGHRS and CDR2 YFSETQ. The V and J ends lost 5 bases and 2 bases respectively, with 13 bases between them. In nucleotides, the CDR3 is TGCGCCAGCAGTGGCGGGGGCGGGCAAGAGACCCAGTACTTC. Protein product: CASSGGGGQETQYF.

The rearrangement links TRBV18 to TRBJ1-2, with D possibly being TRBD1 (5 bases). CDR1 and CDR2 (germline): KGHSH, LQKENI. The CDR3 is 16 residues long. Trimming took 2 bases from V and 1 from J, leaving 14 bases between them. This CDR3 is CASSPERGRGNYGYTF. CDR3 sequence (DNA): TGTGCCAGCTCACCAGAGAGGGGACGTGGTAACTATGGCTACACCTTC.